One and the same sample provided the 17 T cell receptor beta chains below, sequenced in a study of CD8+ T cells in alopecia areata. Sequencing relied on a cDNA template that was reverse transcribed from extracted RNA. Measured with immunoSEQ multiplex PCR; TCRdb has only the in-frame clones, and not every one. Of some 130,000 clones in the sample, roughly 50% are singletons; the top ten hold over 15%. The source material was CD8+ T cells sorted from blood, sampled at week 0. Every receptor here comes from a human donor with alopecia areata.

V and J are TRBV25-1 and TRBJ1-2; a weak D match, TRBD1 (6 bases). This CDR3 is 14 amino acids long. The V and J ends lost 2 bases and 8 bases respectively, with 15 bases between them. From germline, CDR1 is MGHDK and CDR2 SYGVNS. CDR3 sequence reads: CASSERGGFRGYTF. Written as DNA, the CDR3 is TGTGCCAGCAGTGAACGTGGGGGCTTTAGGGGCTACACCTTC.

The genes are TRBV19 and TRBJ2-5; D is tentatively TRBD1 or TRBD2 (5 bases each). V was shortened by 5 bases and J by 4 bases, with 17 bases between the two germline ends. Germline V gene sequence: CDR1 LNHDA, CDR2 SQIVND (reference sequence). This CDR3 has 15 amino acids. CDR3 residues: CASSPSPRGTETQYF. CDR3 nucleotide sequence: TGTGCCAGTAGTCCAAGCCCCCGGGGCACAGAGACCCAGTACTTC.

CDR3 bases: TGTGCCAGCAGCCAAGGGCTAGCGGGGGATGTCTACGAGCAGTACTTC. It specifies CASSQGLAGDVYEQYF. This chain connects TRBV4-2 to TRBJ2-7, with 10 bases aligning to TRBD2. This CDR3 has 16 residues. Germline CDR1 LGHNA, CDR2 YNFKEQ. V dropped 1 base and J dropped 3; count of bases not matched to a gene: 6.

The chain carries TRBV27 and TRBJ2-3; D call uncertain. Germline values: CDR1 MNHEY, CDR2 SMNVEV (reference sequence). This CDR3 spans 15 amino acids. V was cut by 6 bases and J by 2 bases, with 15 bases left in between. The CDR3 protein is CASSQDGSDTDTQYF. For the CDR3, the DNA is TGTGCCAGCAGCCAGGACGGTTCCGACACAGATACGCAGTATTTT.

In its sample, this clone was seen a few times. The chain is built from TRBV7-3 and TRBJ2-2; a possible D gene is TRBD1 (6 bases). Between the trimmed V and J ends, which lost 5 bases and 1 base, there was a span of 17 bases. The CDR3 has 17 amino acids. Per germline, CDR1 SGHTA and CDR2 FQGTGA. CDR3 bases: TGTGCCAGCAGCCTTTACGTAAGGACAGAGAACACCGGGGAGCTGTTTTTT. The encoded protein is CASSLYVRTENTGELFF.

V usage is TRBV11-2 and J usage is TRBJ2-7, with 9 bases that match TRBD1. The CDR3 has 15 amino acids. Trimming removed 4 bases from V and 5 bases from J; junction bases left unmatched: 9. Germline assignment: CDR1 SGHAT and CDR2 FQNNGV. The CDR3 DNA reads TGTGCCAGCAGCTCCGCCGGGACAGGGTTCAACGAGCAGTACTTC. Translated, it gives CASSSAGTGFNEQYF.

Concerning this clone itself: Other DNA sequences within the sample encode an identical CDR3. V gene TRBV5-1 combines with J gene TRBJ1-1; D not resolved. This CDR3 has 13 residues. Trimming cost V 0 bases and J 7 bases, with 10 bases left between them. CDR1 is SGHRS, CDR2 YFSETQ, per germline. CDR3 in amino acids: CASSLAGDLEAFF. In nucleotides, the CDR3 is TGCGCCAGCAGCTTGGCCGGAGATCTTGAAGCTTTCTTT.

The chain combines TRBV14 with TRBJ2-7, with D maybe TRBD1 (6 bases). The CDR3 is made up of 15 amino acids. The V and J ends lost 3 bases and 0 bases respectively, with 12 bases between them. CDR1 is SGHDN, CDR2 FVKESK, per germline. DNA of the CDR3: TGTGCCAGCAGCCACTGGGACACGCGCTCCTACGAGCAGTACTTC. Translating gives CASSHWDTRSYEQYF.

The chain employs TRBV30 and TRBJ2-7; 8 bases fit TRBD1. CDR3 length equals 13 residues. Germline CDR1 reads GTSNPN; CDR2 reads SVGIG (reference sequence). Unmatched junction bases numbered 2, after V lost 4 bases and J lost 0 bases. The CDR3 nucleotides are TGTGCCTGGAACAGGGGGGCCTCCTACGAGCAGTACTTC. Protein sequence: CAWNRGASYEQYF.

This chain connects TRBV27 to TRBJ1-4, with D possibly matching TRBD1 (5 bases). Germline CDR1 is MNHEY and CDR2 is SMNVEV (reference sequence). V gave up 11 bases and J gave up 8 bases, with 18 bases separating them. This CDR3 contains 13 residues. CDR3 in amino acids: CAAGPGPLEKLFF. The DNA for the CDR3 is TGTGCCGCCGGGCCAGGGCCATTAGAAAAACTGTTTTTT. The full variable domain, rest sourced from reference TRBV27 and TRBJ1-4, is EAQVTQNPRYLITVTGKKLTVTCSQNMNHEYMSWYRQDPGLGLRQIYYSMNVEVTDKGDVPEGYKVSRKEKRNFPLILESPSPNQTSLYFCAAGPGPLEKLFFGSGTQLSVL.

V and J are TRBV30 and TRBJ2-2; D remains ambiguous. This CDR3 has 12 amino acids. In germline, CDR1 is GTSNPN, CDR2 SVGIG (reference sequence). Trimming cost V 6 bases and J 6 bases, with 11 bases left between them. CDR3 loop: CACVPGSGELFF. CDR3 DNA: TGTGCCTGCGTGCCGGGTTCCGGGGAGCTGTTTTTT.

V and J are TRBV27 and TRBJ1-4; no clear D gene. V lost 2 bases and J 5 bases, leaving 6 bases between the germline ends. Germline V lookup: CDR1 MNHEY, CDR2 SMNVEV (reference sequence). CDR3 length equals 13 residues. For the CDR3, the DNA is TGTGCCAGCAGTTTAACACGGAATGAAAAACTGTTTTTT. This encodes CASSLTRNEKLFF.

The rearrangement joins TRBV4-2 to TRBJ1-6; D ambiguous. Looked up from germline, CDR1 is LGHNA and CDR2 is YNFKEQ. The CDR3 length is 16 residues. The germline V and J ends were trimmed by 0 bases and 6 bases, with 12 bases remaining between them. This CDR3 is CASSQDWAGPNSPLHF. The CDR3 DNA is TGTGCCAGCAGCCAAGATTGGGCAGGACCTAATTCACCCCTCCACTTT.

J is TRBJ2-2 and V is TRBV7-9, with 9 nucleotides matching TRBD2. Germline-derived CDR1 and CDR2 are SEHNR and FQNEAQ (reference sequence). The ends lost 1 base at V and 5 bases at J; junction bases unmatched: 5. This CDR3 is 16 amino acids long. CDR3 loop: CASSLGVSGRTGELFF. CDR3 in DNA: TGTGCCAGCAGCTTAGGTGTTAGCGGGAGAACCGGGGAGCTGTTTTTT. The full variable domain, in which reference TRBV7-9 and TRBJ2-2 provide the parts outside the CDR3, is DTGVSQNPRHKITKRGQNVTFRCDPISEHNRLYWYRQTLGQGPEFLTYFQNEAQLEKSRLLSDRFSAERPKGSFSTLEIQRTEQGDSAMYLCASSLGVSGRTGELFFGEGSRLTVL.

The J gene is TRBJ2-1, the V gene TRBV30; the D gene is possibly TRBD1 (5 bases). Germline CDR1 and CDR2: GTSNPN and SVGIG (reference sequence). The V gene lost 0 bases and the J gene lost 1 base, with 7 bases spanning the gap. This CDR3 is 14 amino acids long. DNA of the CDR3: TGTGCCTGGAGTGTAAGGGGTTCCTACAATGAGCAGTTCTTC. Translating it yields CAWSVRGSYNEQFF.

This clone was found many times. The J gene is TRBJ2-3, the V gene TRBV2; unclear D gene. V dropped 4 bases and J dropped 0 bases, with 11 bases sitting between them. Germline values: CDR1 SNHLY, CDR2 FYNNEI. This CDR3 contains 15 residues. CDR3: CASSGVEASTDTQYF. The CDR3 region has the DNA TGTGCCAGCAGTGGGGTCGAGGCTAGCACAGATACGCAGTATTTT. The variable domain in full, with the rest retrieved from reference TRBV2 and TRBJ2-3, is EPEVTQTPSHQVTQMGQEVILRCVPISNHLYFYWYRQILGQKVEFLVSFYNNEISEKSEIFDDQFSVERPDGSNFTLKIRSTKLEDSAMYFCASSGVEASTDTQYFGPGTRLTVL.

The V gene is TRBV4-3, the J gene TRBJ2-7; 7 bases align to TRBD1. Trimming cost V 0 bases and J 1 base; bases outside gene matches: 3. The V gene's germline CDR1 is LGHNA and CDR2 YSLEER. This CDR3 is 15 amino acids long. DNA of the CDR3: TGCGCCAGCAGCCAAGATCGGGACAGATCCTACGAGCAGTACTTC. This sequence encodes CASSQDRDRSYEQYF.